The next 13 T cell receptor beta chains were all read from a single sample in a study of T cells in Graves' hyperthyroidism and ophthalmopathy. There were TCR beta CDR3 regions amplified from RNA transcripts. Using the HTBI primer set, a first-round RT-PCR was run on the TCR CDR3. TCRdb itself ran the multiplex PCR reads through MiXCR, one entry per CDR3 protein. The sample carries about 480,000 distinct CDR3 sequences, roughly a quarter recorded once. Sequencing was performed on blood. All receptors come from a woman aged 25 to 39 with Graves' ophthalmopathy.

This clonotype appeared many times. The chain employs TRBV12-3 or TRBV12-4 and TRBJ2-2, with 12 bases identical to TRBD2. This CDR3 has 14 amino acids. After removal of 5 bases from V and 9 bases from J, the junction contained 4 bases not matched to a gene. In nucleotides, the CDR3 is TGTGCCAGCAGTCCGGGGACTAGCGGGTGGGAGCTGTTTTTT. It yields the protein CASSPGTSGWELFF.

This clonotype was observed many times. The chain links TRBV6-2 or TRBV6-3 to TRBJ1-1; D remains unclear. The CDR3 consists of 11 residues. From germline, CDR1 is MNHEY and CDR2 SVGEGT. V lost 2 bases and J lost 11, with 9 bases in between. The CDR3: CASSYRFGAFF. The CDR3, as DNA: TGTGCCAGCAGTTACCGATTCGGTGCTTTCTTT.

This clonotype was found many times. The chain recombines TRBV28 with TRBJ1-2, with TRBD1 as a possible D gene (6 bases). The CDR3 is 14 amino acids. Germline CDR1 reads MDHEN; CDR2 reads SYDVKM. The V end lost 4 bases, the J end lost 4 bases, and 13 bases lay between the germline ends. The CDR3 DNA follows: TGTGCCAGCAGTTATACAGGGCGGGCCTATGGCTACACCTTC. Protein product: CASSYTGRAYGYTF.

This clonotype was observed many times. It may be a read error: a sequence one base away is much more abundant. The gene calls are TRBV27 and TRBJ2-7; 8 nucleotides agree with TRBD1. Germline V CDR1 and CDR2: MNHEY, SMNVEV (reference sequence). The CDR3 is 15 residues long. Trimming at V came to 3 bases and at J to 5 bases, leaving 9 bases not matched to a gene. DNA of the CDR3: TGTGCCAGCAGTTTTGCCGGGACAGGTCAAGACGAGCAGTACTTC. This sequence encodes CASSFAGTGQDEQYF.

The J gene is TRBJ2-7, the V gene TRBV2; tentative D call: TRBD1 (7 bases). Trimming shortened V by 3 bases and J by 0 bases, and 12 bases separated the two germline ends. Germline V gene sequence: CDR1 SNHLY, CDR2 FYNNEI. There are 15 residues in the CDR3. As DNA, the CDR3 is TGTGCCAGCAGTGAGTGGGGGGACAGCTCCTACGAGCAGTACTTC. Residues: CASSEWGDSSYEQYF.

This clonotype was detected a few times. A much larger clonotype is one base distant, so this may be a read error. The CDR3 DNA is TGCGCCAGCAAGAAGGAAAACACCGGGGAGCTGTGTTTT. Translation: CASKKENTGELCF. V usage is TRBV10-1 and J usage is TRBJ2-2; TRBD2 is a possible D gene (5 bases). CDR1 WNHNN and CDR2 SYGVQD come from the germline V gene (reference sequence). The CDR3 length is 13 residues.

The chain employs TRBV12-3 or TRBV12-4 and TRBJ1-5; D gene uncertain. Trimming removed 4 bases at V and 11 bases at J, with 15 bases between. There are 13 residues in the CDR3. DNA for the CDR3: TGTGCCAGCAGTTCTCCCGGCTTGGTGTCCCAGCATTTT. Translation: CASSSPGLVSQHF.

This sequence joins TRBV6-5 and TRBJ1-2; TRBD1 aligns across 8 bases. V was pared by 2 bases and J by 5 bases, with 7 bases of the junction left unmatched. This CDR3 spans 15 amino acids. From germline, CDR1 is MNHEY and CDR2 SVGAGI. This CDR3 reads CASSYDQGARYGYTF. CDR3 nucleotides: TGTGCCAGCAGTTACGACCAGGGGGCCCGGTATGGCTACACCTTC.

The chain couples TRBV6-1 to TRBJ1-1; TRBD1 aligns across 7 bases. Germline CDR1 is MNHNS and CDR2 is SASEGT. CDR3 length: 13 amino acids. Trimming removed 4 bases from V and 7 bases from J; junction bases left unmatched: 6. The chain's CDR3 is CASSVTAGGEAFF. The CDR3 bases are TGTGCCAGCAGTGTCACAGCAGGGGGTGAAGCTTTCTTT.

This clonotype has at least ten counts. The CDR3 protein is CASSGTQGPAETQYF. The CDR3 bases are TGTGCCAGCAGTGGTACACAGGGTCCAGCGGAGACCCAGTACTTC. The V call is TRBV6-1, the J call TRBJ2-5; possibly TRBD1 for D (6 bases). Germline V gene data show CDR1 as MNHNS and CDR2 as SASEGT. This CDR3 has 15 residues. With 4 bases removed from V and 5 bases from J, the gap between germline ends came to 17 bases.

This clonotype was seen many times. The V call is TRBV9, the J call TRBJ1-1, with 7 bases matching TRBD1. Germline values: CDR1 SGDLS, CDR2 YYNGEE. The CDR3 loop spans 14 amino acids. Losses at the gene ends were 3 bases for V and 1 base for J; bases not matched to a gene: 3. CDR3 in DNA: TGTGCCAGCAGCGCGACAGGGAAGAACACTGAAGCTTTCTTT. It codes for CASSATGKNTEAFF.

The chain combines TRBV7-2 with TRBJ2-7, with 7 bases that match TRBD2. This CDR3 region has 15 residues. Trimming removed 1 base from V and 2 bases from J; junction bases left unmatched: 5. CDR1 is SGHTA and CDR2 is FQGNSA in the germline V gene. The CDR3 loop reads CASSLGSGNAYEQYF. The CDR3 DNA sequence: TGTGCCAGCAGCTTAGGGAGCGGGAACGCCTACGAGCAGTACTTC.

At least ten counts were recorded for this clonotype. The J gene is TRBJ2-5, the V gene TRBV30, with D possibly being TRBD1 (6 bases). This CDR3 is 13 amino acids long. Trimming shortened V by 7 bases and J by 0 bases, and 12 bases separated the two germline ends. Germline assignment: CDR1 GTSNPN and CDR2 SVGIG (reference sequence). CDR3 region: CASSRQDQETQYF. The CDR3 coding sequence is TGTGCCTCCTCAAGACAGGACCAAGAGACCCAGTACTTC.